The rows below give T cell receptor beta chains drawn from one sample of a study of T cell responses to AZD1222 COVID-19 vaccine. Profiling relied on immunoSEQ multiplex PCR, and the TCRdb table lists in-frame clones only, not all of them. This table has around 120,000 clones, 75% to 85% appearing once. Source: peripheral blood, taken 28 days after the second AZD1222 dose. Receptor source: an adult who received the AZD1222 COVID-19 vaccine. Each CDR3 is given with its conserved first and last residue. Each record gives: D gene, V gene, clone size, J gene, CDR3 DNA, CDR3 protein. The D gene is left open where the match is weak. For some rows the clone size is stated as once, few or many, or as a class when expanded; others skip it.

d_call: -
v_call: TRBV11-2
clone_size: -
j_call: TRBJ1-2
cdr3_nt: TGTGCCAGCAGTTTAGGTGGGCCTTATAACTATGGCTACACCTTC
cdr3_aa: CASSLGGPYNYGYTF

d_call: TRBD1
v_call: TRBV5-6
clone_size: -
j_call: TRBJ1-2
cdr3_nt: TGTGCCAGCAGCCCCCAGGACAGGGCATATGGCTACACCTTC
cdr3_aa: CASSPQDRAYGYTF

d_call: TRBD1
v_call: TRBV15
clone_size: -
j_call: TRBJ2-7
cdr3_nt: TGTGCCACCAGAACAGGGGGCGAGACGCGGGAGCAGTACTTC
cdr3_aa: CATRTGGETREQYF

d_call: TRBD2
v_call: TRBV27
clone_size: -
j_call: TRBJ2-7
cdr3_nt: TGTGCCAGCAGCCCCTCTAGCGGGGAAAGCTCCTGCGAGCAGTACTTC
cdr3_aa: CASSPSSGESSCEQYF

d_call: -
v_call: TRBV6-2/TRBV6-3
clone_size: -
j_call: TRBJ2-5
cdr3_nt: TGTGCCAGCAGCCCCCCGTTAGGAGGGTGGGCACAAGAGACCCAGTACTTC
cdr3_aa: CASSPPLGGWAQETQYF

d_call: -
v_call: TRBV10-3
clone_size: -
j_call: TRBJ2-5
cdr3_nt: TGTGCCATCAGGAGACAACCCCAAGAGACCCAGTACTTC
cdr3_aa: CAIRRQPQETQYF

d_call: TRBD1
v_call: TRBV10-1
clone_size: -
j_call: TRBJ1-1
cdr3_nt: TGCGCCAGCAAATCGGACAGGGTGAACACTGAAGCTTTCTTT
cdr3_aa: CASKSDRVNTEAFF

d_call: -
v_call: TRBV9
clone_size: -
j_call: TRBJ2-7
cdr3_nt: TGTGCCAGCAGCGTACTGGACGGGTACTACGAGCAGTACTTC
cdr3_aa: CASSVLDGYYEQYF

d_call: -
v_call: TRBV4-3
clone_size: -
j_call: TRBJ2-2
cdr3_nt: TGCGCCAGCAGCCTTCACCGTCTCACCGGGGAGCTGTTTTTT
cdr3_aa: CASSLHRLTGELFF

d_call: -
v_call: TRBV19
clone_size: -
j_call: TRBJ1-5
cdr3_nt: TGTGCCAGTAGTCAATATAGCAATCAGCCCCAGCATTTT
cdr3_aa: CASSQYSNQPQHF

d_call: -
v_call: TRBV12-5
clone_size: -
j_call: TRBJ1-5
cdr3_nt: TGTGCTAGTGCCGCCAAGGGTCAGCCCCAGCATTTT
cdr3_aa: CASAAKGQPQHF

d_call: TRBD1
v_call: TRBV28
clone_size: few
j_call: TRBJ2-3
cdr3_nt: TGTGCCAGCACCCTGACAGGGTACACAGATACGCAGTATTTT
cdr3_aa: CASTLTGYTDTQYF

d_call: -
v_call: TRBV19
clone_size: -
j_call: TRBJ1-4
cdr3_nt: TGTGCCAGTAGTAGAGTCCTCCGAGGTGAAAAACTGTTTTTT
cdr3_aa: CASSRVLRGEKLFF

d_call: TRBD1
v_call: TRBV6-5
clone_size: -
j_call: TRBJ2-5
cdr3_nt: TGTGCCAGCAGTCCACAGGGGGCGTCGGAGACCCAGTACTTC
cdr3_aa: CASSPQGASETQYF

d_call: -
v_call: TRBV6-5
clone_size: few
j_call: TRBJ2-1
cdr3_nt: TGTGCCAGCAGTACCCGAGTAGGGGCGAGTGAGCAGTTCTTC
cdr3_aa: CASSTRVGASEQFF

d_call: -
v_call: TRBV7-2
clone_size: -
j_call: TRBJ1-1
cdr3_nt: TGTGCCAGCAGCCCCTGGCAGGGCGACACTGAAGCTTTCTTT
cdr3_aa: CASSPWQGDTEAFF

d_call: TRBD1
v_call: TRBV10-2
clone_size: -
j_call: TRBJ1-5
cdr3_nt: TGCGCCAGCAGGGGACAGGGCAATCATCAGCCCCAGCATTTT
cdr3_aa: CASRGQGNHQPQHF

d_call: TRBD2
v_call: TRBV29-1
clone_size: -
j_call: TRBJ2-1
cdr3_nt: TGCAGCGTCCTCATGGGGACTAGCAATGAGCAGTTCTTC
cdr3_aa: CSVLMGTSNEQFF

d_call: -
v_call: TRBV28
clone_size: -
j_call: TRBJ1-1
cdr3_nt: TGTGCCAGCAGTTTATACAGGGCCAAGAACACTGAAGCTTTCTTT
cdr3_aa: CASSLYRAKNTEAFF

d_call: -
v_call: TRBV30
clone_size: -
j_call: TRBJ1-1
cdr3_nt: TGTGCCTGGAGGGCCAAGCTGGGGAGGGTCACTGAAGCTTTCTTT
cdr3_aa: CAWRAKLGRVTEAFF

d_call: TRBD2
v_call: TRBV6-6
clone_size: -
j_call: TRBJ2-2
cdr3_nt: TGTGCCAGCAGCCAGCGGGGGGGCCAGGACGGGGAGCTGTTTTTT
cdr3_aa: CASSQRGGQDGELFF

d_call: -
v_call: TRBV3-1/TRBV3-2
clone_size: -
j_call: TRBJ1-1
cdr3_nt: TGTGCCAGCAGCCAAGAAAGCAGTGAAGCTTTCTTT
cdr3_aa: CASSQESSEAFF

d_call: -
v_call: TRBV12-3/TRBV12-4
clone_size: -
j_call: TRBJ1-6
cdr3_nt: TGTGCCAGCTCAAATTCACCCCTCCACTTT
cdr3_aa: CASSNSPLHF

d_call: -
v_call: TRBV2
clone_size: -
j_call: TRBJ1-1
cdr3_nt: TGTGCCAGCAGCGCCGTGCCGGGAAGAGCTTTCTTT
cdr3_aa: CASSAVPGRAFF

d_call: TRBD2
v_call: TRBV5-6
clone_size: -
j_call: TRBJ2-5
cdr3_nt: TGTGCCAGCAGCTTGAGGTCGACTAGCGGGGGTAAGACCCAGTACTTC
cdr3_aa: CASSLRSTSGGKTQYF

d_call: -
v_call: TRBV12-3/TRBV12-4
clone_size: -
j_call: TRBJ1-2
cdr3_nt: TGTGCCAGCACCTCTCCCGCGACTGGCTACACCTTC
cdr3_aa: CASTSPATGYTF

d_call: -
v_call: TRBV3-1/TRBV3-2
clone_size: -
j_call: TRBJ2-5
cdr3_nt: TGTGCCAGCAGCCAAGTGAGGGGGGAGACCCAGTACTTC
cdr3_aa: CASSQVRGETQYF

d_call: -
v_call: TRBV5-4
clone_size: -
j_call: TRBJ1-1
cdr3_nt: TGTGCCAGCAGCTTGGCCTTAGGAGAGGGCACTGAAGCTTTCTTT
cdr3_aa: CASSLALGEGTEAFF

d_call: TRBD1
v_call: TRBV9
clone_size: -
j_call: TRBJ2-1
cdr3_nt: TGTGCCAGCAGCGTATCGGGCCAGGGGGCGGGTGAGCAGTTCTTC
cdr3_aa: CASSVSGQGAGEQFF

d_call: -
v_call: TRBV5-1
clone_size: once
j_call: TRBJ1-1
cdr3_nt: TGCGCCAGCAGCTTGTACAGCAGGAACACTGAAGCTTTCTTT
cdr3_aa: CASSLYSRNTEAFF

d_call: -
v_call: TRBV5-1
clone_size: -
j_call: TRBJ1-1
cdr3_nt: TGCGCCAGCAGCTTGGCGGGGGCGGGCACTGAAGCTTTCTTT
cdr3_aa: CASSLAGAGTEAFF

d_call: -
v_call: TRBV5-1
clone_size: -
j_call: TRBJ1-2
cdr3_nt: TGCGCCAGCAGCTCGACAGTAGATGGCTACACCTTC
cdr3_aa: CASSSTVDGYTF

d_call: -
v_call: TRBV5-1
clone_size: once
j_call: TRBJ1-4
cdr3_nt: TGCGCCAGCAGCTTGTACGGCAGCGGAATGCCTAATGAAAAACTGTTTTTT
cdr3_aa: CASSLYGSGMPNEKLFF

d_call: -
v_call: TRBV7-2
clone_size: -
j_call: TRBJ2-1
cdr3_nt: TGTGCCAGCAGCCTGGACCTGGGAGACAATGAGCAGTTCTTC
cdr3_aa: CASSLDLGDNEQFF

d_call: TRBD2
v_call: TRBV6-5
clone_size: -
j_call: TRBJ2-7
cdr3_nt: TGTGCCAGCAGTTACTCTGGACTAGCCTACGAGCAGTACTTC
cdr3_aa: CASSYSGLAYEQYF

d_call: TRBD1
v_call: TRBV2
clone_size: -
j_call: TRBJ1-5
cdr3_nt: TGTGCCAGCAGTGAAGCACGGGACAGGGGGCAGCCCCAGCATTTT
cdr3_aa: CASSEARDRGQPQHF

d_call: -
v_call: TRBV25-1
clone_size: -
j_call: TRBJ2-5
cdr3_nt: TGTGCCAGCAGTGAATATCCCGCGTCGGAGACCCAGTACTTC
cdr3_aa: CASSEYPASETQYF

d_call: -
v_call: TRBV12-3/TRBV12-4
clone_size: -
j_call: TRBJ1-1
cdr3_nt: TGTGCCAGCAGGTGGGCGAACACTGAAGCTTTCTTT
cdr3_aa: CASRWANTEAFF

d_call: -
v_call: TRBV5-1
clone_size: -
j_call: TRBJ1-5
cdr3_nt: TGCGCCAGCAGCTCTTTCCCGGATCAGCCCCAGCATTTT
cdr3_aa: CASSSFPDQPQHF

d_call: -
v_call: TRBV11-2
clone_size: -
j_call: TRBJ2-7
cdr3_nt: TGTGCCAGCAGCTTAGATAGGGCAGGGAGCTACGAGCAGTACTTC
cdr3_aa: CASSLDRAGSYEQYF

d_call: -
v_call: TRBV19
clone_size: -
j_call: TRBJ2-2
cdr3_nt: TGTGCCAGCGGGGAGCCGTTTTCGGGCACCGGGGAGCTGTTTTTT
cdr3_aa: CASGEPFSGTGELFF

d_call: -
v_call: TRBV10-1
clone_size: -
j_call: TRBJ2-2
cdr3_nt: TGCGCCAGCAGGCCCGGGGGCCAGGGAACCGGGGAGCTGTTTTTT
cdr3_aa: CASRPGGQGTGELFF

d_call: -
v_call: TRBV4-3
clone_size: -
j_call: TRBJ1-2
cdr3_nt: TGCGCCAGCAGCCAAGACGGGACCATTTCGGATGGCTACACCTTC
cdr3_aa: CASSQDGTISDGYTF

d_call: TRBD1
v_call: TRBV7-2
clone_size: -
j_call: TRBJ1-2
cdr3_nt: TGTGCCAGCAGCTTCGTAAGGGGACAGTTAAACTATGGCTACACCTTC
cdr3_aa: CASSFVRGQLNYGYTF

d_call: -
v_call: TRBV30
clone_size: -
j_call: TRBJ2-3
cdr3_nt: TGTGCCTGCCCGGGACTTTCCACAGATACGCAGTATTTT
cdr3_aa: CACPGLSTDTQYF

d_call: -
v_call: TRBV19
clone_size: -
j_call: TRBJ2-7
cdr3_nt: TGTGCCAGTAGCGGTCCTCCGGTCAGGGCCGAGCAGTACTTC
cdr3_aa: CASSGPPVRAEQYF

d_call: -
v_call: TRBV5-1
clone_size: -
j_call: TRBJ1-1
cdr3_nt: TGCGCCAGCAGCTTAGGGACCCTCAACACTGAAGCTTTCTTT
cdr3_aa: CASSLGTLNTEAFF

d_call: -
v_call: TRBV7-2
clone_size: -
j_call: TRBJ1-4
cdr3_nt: TGTGCCAGCAGACGCGGGGGCCCAAATGAAAAACTGTTTTTT
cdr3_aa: CASRRGGPNEKLFF

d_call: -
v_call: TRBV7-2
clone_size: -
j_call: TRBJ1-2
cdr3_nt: TGTGCCAGCAGCTTAGCGAGCGGCAGCCCGGCCCCACTAGGCTACACCTTC
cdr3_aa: CASSLASGSPAPLGYTF

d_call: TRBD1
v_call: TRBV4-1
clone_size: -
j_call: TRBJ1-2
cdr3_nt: TGCGCCAGCAGCCTAGGACAGGGTTCAAACTATGGCTACACCTTC
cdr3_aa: CASSLGQGSNYGYTF

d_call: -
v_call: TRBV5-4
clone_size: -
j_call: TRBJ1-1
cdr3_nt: TGTGCCAGCAGCCGGAAATCTCTCGGGGACACTGAAGCTTTCTTT
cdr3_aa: CASSRKSLGDTEAFF

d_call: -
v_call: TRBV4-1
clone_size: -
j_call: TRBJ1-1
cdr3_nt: TGCGCCGGCAGCCAAGATGAAGGTAGTAGGGCTTTCTTT
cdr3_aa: CAGSQDEGSRAFF

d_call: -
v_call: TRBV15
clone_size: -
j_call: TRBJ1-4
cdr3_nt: TGTGCCACCAGCAGAGATTTTAAGGGTGGAAATGAAAAACTGTTTTTT
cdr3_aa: CATSRDFKGGNEKLFF

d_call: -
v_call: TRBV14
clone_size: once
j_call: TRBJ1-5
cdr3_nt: TGTGCCAGCAGCCAATGGGGTCAGCCCCAGCATTTT
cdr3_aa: CASSQWGQPQHF

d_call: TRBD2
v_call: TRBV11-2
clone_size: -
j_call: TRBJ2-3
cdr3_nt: TGTGCCAGCAGCTTATGGCTAGCGGCGCCCGGGGATACGCAGTATTTT
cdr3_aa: CASSLWLAAPGDTQYF

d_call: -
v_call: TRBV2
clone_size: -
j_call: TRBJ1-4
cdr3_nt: TGTGCCAGCAGTGCCCTTAGGGGTTCCACAAATGAAAAACTGTTTTTT
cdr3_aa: CASSALRGSTNEKLFF

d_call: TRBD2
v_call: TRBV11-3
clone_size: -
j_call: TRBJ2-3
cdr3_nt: TGTGCCAGCAGCCCGGGAGGCTTTACCAGCACAGATACGCAGTATTTT
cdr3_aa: CASSPGGFTSTDTQYF

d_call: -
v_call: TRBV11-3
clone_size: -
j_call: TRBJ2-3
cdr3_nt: TGTGCCAGCAGCTTAGGCAGGGGTGTACGCACAGATACGCAGTATTTT
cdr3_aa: CASSLGRGVRTDTQYF

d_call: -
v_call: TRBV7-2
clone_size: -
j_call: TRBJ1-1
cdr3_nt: TGTGCCAGCAGCTTCCGGGGGAGAAGTGCTTTCTTT
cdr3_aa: CASSFRGRSAFF